Below are 12 T cell receptor beta chains sequenced from a single sample in a study of Graves' ophthalmopathy and Graves' hyperthyroidism. For repertoire sequencing, the TCR beta CDR3 regions were amplified from RNA transcripts. The library came from an HTBI-primed first-round RT-PCR and a second-round multiplex PCR. TCRdb reprocessed the multiplex PCR reads with MiXCR, giving one entry per CDR3 protein. Of some 380,000 distinct CDR3 sequences in the sample, 15% were seen once. Material: peripheral blood. These receptors came from a woman younger than 35 with stable Graves' hyperthyroidism.

This clonotype was seen repeatedly, ten times or more. J is TRBJ1-2 and V is TRBV9; 9 bases agree with TRBD1. V was clipped by 0 bases and J by 5 bases; unmatched bases: 5. Per germline, CDR1 SGDLS and CDR2 YYNGEE. CDR3 size: 15 residues. The CDR3 protein is CASSVGGQGVYGYTF. The DNA of the CDR3 is TGTGCCAGCAGCGTAGGGGGACAGGGCGTATATGGCTACACCTTC.

This clonotype has at least ten counts. V is TRBV5-5 and J is TRBJ1-6; D is possibly TRBD1 (5 bases). V was shortened by 2 bases and J by 3 bases, with 15 bases between the two germline ends. Germline CDR1 SGHKS, CDR2 YYEKEE (reference sequence). The CDR3 sequence is 17 residues long. The CDR3 bases are TGTGCCAGCAGCTTCCGGGGGGGGAGAGGCTATAATTCACCCCTCCACTTT. Translating it yields CASSFRGGRGYNSPLHF.

The genes are TRBV20-1 and TRBJ1-1; possible D gene TRBD1, 6 bases. The V and J ends lost 3 bases and 1 base respectively, with 12 bases between them. The CDR3 consists of 14 residues. Germline V gene data show CDR1 as DFQATT and CDR2 as SNEGSKA (reference sequence). The CDR3 sequence is CSARYGGPNTEAFF. The CDR3 coding sequence is TGCAGTGCTAGGTATGGGGGCCCGAACACTGAAGCTTTCTTT.

This clonotype showed up many times. This chain joins TRBV24-1 and TRBJ2-5, with TRBD2 identical over 7 bases. The CDR3 loop spans 17 amino acids. Trimming took 0 bases from V and 2 from J; bases not matched to a gene: 8. From germline, CDR1 is KGHDR and CDR2 SFDVKD. The CDR3, as DNA: TGTGCCACCAGTGATTTGCAGCGGGGATCCACACAAGAGACCCAGTACTTC. Protein sequence: CATSDLQRGSTQETQYF.

The chain has TRBV6-1 and TRBJ1-5; D is undetermined. Trimming took 1 base from V and 1 from J, leaving 8 bases between them. There are 15 residues in the CDR3. Germline CDR1 is MNHNS and CDR2 is SASEGT. CDR3 residues: CASSEEGKSNQPQHF. The CDR3 DNA reads TGTGCCAGCAGTGAAGAAGGGAAAAGCAATCAGCCCCAGCATTTT.

This clonotype was detected ten times or more. The rearrangement joins TRBV7-2 to TRBJ1-1; D unclear. Deletions cut 4 bases from V and 3 bases from J, with 3 bases between. The CDR3 covers 11 residues. CDR1 and CDR2 (germline): SGHTA, FQGNSA. The CDR3 bases are TGTGCCAGCAGCTGGGACACTGAAGCTTTCTTT. This translates into CASSWDTEAFF. The full variable domain, its missing parts supplied by reference TRBV7-2 and TRBJ1-1, is GAGVSQSPSNKVTEKGKDVELRCDPISGHTALYWYRQSLGQGLEFLIYFQGNSAPDKSGLPSDRFSAERTGGSVSTLTIQRTQQEDSAVYLCASSWDTEAFFGQGTRLTVV.

This clonotype showed up many times. This chain joins TRBV6-1 and TRBJ1-6; D gene ambiguous. Germline values: CDR1 MNHNS, CDR2 SASEGT. The CDR3 has 14 residues. The V end lost 3 bases, the J end lost 0 bases, and 3 bases lay between the germline ends. The CDR3 region has the DNA TGTGCCAGCAGTGAGCTCTCCTATAATTCACCCCTCCACTTT. This encodes CASSELSYNSPLHF.

Turning to this clonotype: A much bigger clone sits one base away, suggesting this may be a read error. The chain carries TRBV2 and TRBJ1-6; D is possibly TRBD1 (5 bases). V was clipped by 6 bases and J by 2 bases, with 23 bases between them. The CDR3 has 19 residues. CDR1 and CDR2 (germline): SNHLY, FYNNEI. CDR3 in DNA: TGTGCCAGCAGCTTAGGCGGTGTCGGGGCCAGCCCCTATAATTCACCCCTCCACTTT. It encodes CASSLGGVGASPYNSPLHF.

As for this clonotype: This clone may be a read error of a much larger clone one base away. The gene calls are TRBV2 and TRBJ1-6; D ambiguous. Germline loops: CDR1 SNHLY, CDR2 FYNNEI. Trimming cost V 4 bases and J 9 bases, with 16 bases left between them. The CDR3 contains 15 residues. Here the CDR3 DNA reads TGTGCCAGCAGTGGACTAGGTGGCGCCGGTTCACCCCTCCACTTT. Amino acids: CASSGLGGAGSPLHF.

On this clonotype: It may be a read error: a sequence one base away is much more abundant. The J gene is TRBJ1-5, the V gene TRBV27, with a weak D call TRBD1 (5 bases). This CDR3 is 14 amino acids long. From germline, CDR1 is MNHEY and CDR2 SMNVEV (reference sequence). In DNA, the CDR3 is TGTGCCTGCAGTTTCTGGGGGGGGGATCAGCCCCAGCATTTT. It encodes CACSFWGGDQPQHF.

This clonotype was seen many times. The chain employs TRBV11-1 and TRBJ2-2; no clear D. V lost 2 bases, J lost 1 base, and 11 bases lay in between. Germline V lookup: CDR1 SGHAT, CDR2 FQDESV (reference sequence). The CDR3 consists of 16 residues. In nucleotides, the CDR3 is TGTGCCAGCAGCTTACTTCGGTCTAGGAACACCGGGGAGCTGTTTTTT. It is translated as CASSLLRSRNTGELFF.

This clonotype was found many times. The V call is TRBV19, the J call TRBJ1-5; D is unclear. This CDR3 is 17 amino acids long. The germline V and J ends were trimmed by 4 bases and 2 bases, with 18 bases remaining between them. The germline CDR1 and CDR2 sequences are LNHDA and SQIVND (reference sequence). This CDR3 reads CASSTTKSHFGNQPQHF. In nucleotides, the CDR3 is TGTGCCAGTAGTACCACGAAATCCCATTTTGGCAATCAGCCCCAGCATTTT.